The next 26 T cell receptor beta chains were all read from a single sample in a study of T-cell reconstitution after alpha-beta-depleted transplantation in children. Using unique molecular identifiers, the investigators prepared the TCRbeta library. TCRdb re-called the PCR reads through MiXCR, storing one row per CDR3 protein. The table lists about 100,000 distinct CDR3 sequences, under 9% of them singletons, with roughly 17% in the top ten. The sample in question was PBMCs, obtained before TCRalphabeta/CD19-depleted stem cell transplant. The receptors originated from a boy aged 2 to 10 with acute lymphoblastic leukemia, due to receive a stem cell transplant.

This clonotype was detected only a few times. The V gene is TRBV7-2, the J gene TRBJ1-4, with D maybe TRBD1 (5 bases). Germline V lookup: CDR1 SGHTA, CDR2 FQGNSA. The CDR3 runs 15 residues. The V end lost 2 bases, the J end lost 5 bases, and 12 bases lay between the germline ends. The CDR3 sequence: CASSLSGTGNEKLFF. CDR3 nucleotides: TGTGCCAGCAGCTTATCCGGGACGGGGAATGAAAAACTGTTTTTT. The full variable domain, rest sourced from reference TRBV7-2 and TRBJ1-4, is GAGVSQSPSNKVTEKGKDVELRCDPISGHTALYWYRQSLGQGLEFLIYFQGNSAPDKSGLPSDRFSAERTGGSVSTLTIQRTQQEDSAVYLCASSLSGTGNEKLFFGSGTQLSVL.

This clonotype was recorded a few times. An end of the junction does not agree with germline; a read error may underlie this. The chain recombines TRBV7-2 with TRBJ2-2, with D perhaps TRBD2 (5 bases). The germline V gene encodes CDR1 SGHTA and CDR2 FQGNSA. The CDR3 covers 16 residues. The CDR3, as DNA: TGTGCCAGCAGCTTCCGGACGGACGCGAACACCGGGGAGCTTTTTTTT. It specifies CASSFRTDANTGELFF.

Many counts were recorded for this clonotype. The V call is TRBV20-1, the J call TRBJ2-7; no firm D call. Germline values: CDR1 DFQATT, CDR2 SNEGSKA (reference sequence). The CDR3 is 12 amino acids. The germline V and J ends were trimmed by 3 bases and 4 bases, with 10 bases remaining between them. CDR3 sequence: CSARISQYEQYF. Written as DNA, the CDR3 is TGCAGTGCTAGGATTTCACAGTACGAGCAGTACTTC.

The V gene is TRBV19, the J gene TRBJ1-5, with D unresolved. V lost 2 bases and J lost 0, with 17 bases in between. The germline V gene encodes CDR1 LNHDA and CDR2 SQIVND (reference sequence). The CDR3 spans 18 residues. For the CDR3, the DNA is TGTGCCAGTAGTATACGGGGAACGATTAAATATAGCAATCAGCCCCAGCATTTT. As protein: CASSIRGTIKYSNQPQHF.

There are many counts of this clonotype. The J gene is TRBJ1-5, the V gene TRBV28; TRBD1 is a possible D gene (6 bases). Trimming shortened V by 3 bases and J by 2 bases, and 20 bases separated the two germline ends. From germline, CDR1 is MDHEN and CDR2 SYDVKM. The CDR3 loop spans 18 amino acids. The chain's CDR3 is CASSFYWLGGLGNQPQHF. The CDR3 nucleotides read TGTGCCAGCAGTTTTTACTGGCTCGGGGGCTTGGGCAATCAGCCCCAGCATTTT.

This clonotype has more than one count but fewer than ten. V usage is TRBV12-3 or TRBV12-4 and J usage is TRBJ1-3; 7 positions match TRBD1. With 7 bases clipped from V and 0 bases from J, the junction kept 9 bases outside the gene matches. This CDR3 is built from 16 residues. This chain's CDR3 is CASTSGGTSSGNTIYF. The CDR3 nucleotides are TGTGCCAGCACTTCAGGGGGAACCAGCTCTGGAAACACCATATATTTT.

The chain has TRBV11-2 and TRBJ2-7; 8 positions match TRBD1. The V segment lost 7 bases and the J segment 1 base; nucleotides outside the gene matches: 18. The CDR3 has 18 amino acids. The germline V gene has CDR1 SGHAT and CDR2 FQNNGV. DNA of the CDR3: TGTGCCAGCACCCCTAGAGAGGGGGACAGGCCGACTTCCTACGAGCAGTACTTC. Its protein product is CASTPREGDRPTSYEQYF.

There are many counts of this clonotype. The gene calls are TRBV29-1 and TRBJ2-7; 11 bases fit TRBD1. The CDR3 has 17 residues. Germline CDR1 and CDR2: SQVTM and ANQGSEA. Trimming cost V 7 bases and J 0 bases; bases outside gene matches: 14. CDR3 residues: CSAQDRGHVPGSYEQYF. Here the CDR3 DNA reads TGCAGCGCCCAGGACAGGGGGCACGTACCGGGCTCCTACGAGCAGTACTTC.

This clonotype has a count of ten or more. The chain uses TRBV20-1 and TRBJ2-7, with 7 bases identical to TRBD2. CDR1 is DFQATT and CDR2 is SNEGSKA in the germline V gene (reference sequence). V lost 6 bases and J lost 5; bases outside the gene matches: 10. The CDR3 is 13 residues long. In DNA, the CDR3 is TGCAGTGCCGCCTCTGGACTAGGAAACGAGCAGTACTTC. Its translation is CSAASGLGNEQYF.

This clonotype has at least ten counts. J is TRBJ2-4 and V is TRBV3-1; TRBD2 aligns across 10 bases. This CDR3 spans 16 amino acids. V lost 1 base and J lost 5; bases outside the gene matches: 5. The V gene's germline CDR1 is LGHDT and CDR2 YNNKEL (reference sequence). CDR3 in DNA: TGTGCCAGCAGCCAAGTAACTAGCGGGGTGGAAAACATTCAGTACTTC. It encodes CASSQVTSGVENIQYF.

The V call is TRBV28, the J call TRBJ1-5; weak D call: TRBD1 (6 bases). CDR1 and CDR2 (germline): MDHEN, SYDVKM. CDR3 length: 15 residues. Trimming pared 6 bases from V and 4 bases from J, leaving 16 bases between. This CDR3 is CASRIHSGANQPQHF. In DNA form, the CDR3 reads TGTGCCAGCAGGATCCATTCAGGGGCGAATCAGCCCCAGCATTTT.

This clonotype was detected ten times or more. The chain uses TRBV20-1 and TRBJ2-7; TRBD1 matches at 9 bases. The CDR3 loop spans 14 amino acids. Germline V gene data show CDR1 as DFQATT and CDR2 as SNEGSKA (reference sequence). With 0 bases clipped from V and 8 bases from J, the junction kept 8 bases outside the gene matches. The CDR3 is CSARDGDREIQQYF. The CDR3 coding sequence is TGCAGTGCTAGAGATGGGGACAGGGAGATACAGCAGTACTTC.

Ten or more counts support this clonotype. This chain uses TRBV4-2 with TRBJ2-3, with TRBD2 matching over 8 bases. J was trimmed by 1 base and V by 1 base; bases with no gene match: 4. Germline V gene lookup returns CDR1 LGHNA and CDR2 YNFKEQ. The CDR3 has 16 residues. CDR3 sequence: CASSQVSGGGTDTQYF. The CDR3 coding sequence is TGTGCCAGCAGCCAAGTGAGCGGGGGAGGCACAGATACGCAGTATTTT.

This clonotype was observed at least ten times. The chain joins TRBV5-1 to TRBJ2-6; the match to TRBD1 covers 11 bases. CDR3 length: 17 residues. The V segment lost 0 bases and the J segment 4 bases; nucleotides outside the gene matches: 3. Germline V gives CDR1 SGHRS, CDR2 YFSETQ. CDR3 coding DNA: TGCGCCAGCAGCTTGGAAGGACAGGGGGCCGGGGCCAACGTCCTGACTTTC. Encoded protein: CASSLEGQGAGANVLTF.

In its sample, this clonotype was seen many times. The chain is built from TRBV9 and TRBJ2-5; tentative D call: TRBD2 (6 bases). V dropped 3 bases and J dropped 1 base, with 10 bases sitting between them. CDR1 and CDR2 (germline): SGDLS, YYNGEE. CDR3 size: 14 residues. CDR3 loop: CASSAPGGQETQYF. CDR3 coding DNA: TGTGCCAGCAGCGCGCCCGGGGGCCAAGAGACCCAGTACTTC.

This clonotype occurred many times. The J gene is TRBJ2-2, the V gene TRBV20-1; D ambiguous. V dropped 1 base and J dropped 6 bases, with 6 bases sitting between them. CDR3 length: 12 amino acids. Germline-derived CDR1 and CDR2 are DFQATT and SNEGSKA (reference sequence). CDR3 bases: TGCAGTGCTAGAGGCCCAGCCGGGGAGCTGTTTTTT. The encoded protein is CSARGPAGELFF.

By its share, this clonotype is medium-sized. V gene TRBV5-1 combines with J gene TRBJ2-7; D possibly uses TRBD1 or TRBD2 (5 bases each). Per germline, CDR1 SGHRS and CDR2 YFSETQ. Trimming cost V 0 bases and J 2 bases, with 12 bases left between them. The CDR3 consists of 15 residues. The chain's CDR3 is CASSLDGDVPYEQYF. As DNA, the CDR3 is TGCGCCAGCAGCTTGGACGGGGACGTACCCTACGAGCAGTACTTC.

V gene TRBV20-1 combines with J gene TRBJ1-5; the D gene is possibly TRBD1 (6 bases). Trimming shortened V by 3 bases and J by 2 bases, and 17 bases separated the two germline ends. This CDR3 has 16 residues. Per the germline V gene, CDR1 is DFQATT and CDR2 is SNEGSKA (reference sequence). The CDR3 DNA follows: TGCAGTGCTAGCAGGGGCCCGGGTTTCGGCAATCAGCCCCAGCATTTT. Encoded protein: CSASRGPGFGNQPQHF.

The genes are TRBV7-9 and TRBJ1-3; D uncertain. The CDR3 consists of 16 residues. Deletions cut 7 bases from V and 3 bases from J, with 19 bases between. Germline CDR1 is SEHNR and CDR2 is FQNEAQ (reference sequence). The CDR3, as DNA: TGTGCCAGCATCTCCCCCGAGGGATGGGGTGGAAACACCATATATTTT. This sequence encodes CASISPEGWGGNTIYF.

At least ten counts were recorded for this clonotype. The chain uses TRBV7-2 and TRBJ2-2, with D perhaps TRBD2 (5 bases). V was cut by 6 bases and J by 4 bases, with 15 bases left in between. Germline CDR1 is SGHTA and CDR2 is FQGNSA. The length of the CDR3 is 15 residues. The CDR3 bases are TGTGCCAGCAGGGAGGTGCACCTGGGCACCGGGGAGCTGTTTTTT. This gives the protein CASREVHLGTGELFF.

V gene TRBV3-1 combines with J gene TRBJ2-1; D gene ambiguous. CDR1 is LGHDT and CDR2 is YNNKEL in the germline V gene (reference sequence). The CDR3 covers 15 residues. Trimming removed 0 bases from V and 2 bases from J, with 8 bases in between. For the CDR3, the DNA is TGTGCCAGCAGCCAAGATACGGGCCCCTACAATGAGCAGTTCTTC. Translated, it gives CASSQDTGPYNEQFF.

This clonotype appeared a few times. The J gene is TRBJ2-3, the V gene TRBV5-4; 10 nucleotides agree with TRBD2. The CDR3 extends over 14 amino acids. Germline V CDR1 and CDR2: SGHNT, YYREEE (reference sequence). The V and J ends lost 4 bases and 5 bases, in that order; junction bases with no gene match: 4. CDR3 loop: CASSAIAGGDTQYF. As DNA, the CDR3 is TGTGCCAGCAGCGCCATAGCGGGGGGAGATACGCAGTATTTT.

This clonotype appeared many times. The gene calls are TRBV5-6 and TRBJ1-4; 7 positions agree with TRBD1. The CDR3 has 15 residues. J lost 6 bases, V lost 4 bases, and 9 bases had no gene match. The germline gives CDR1 SGHDT, CDR2 YYEEEE. CDR3 coding DNA: TGTGCCAGCAGCGGCAACAGGGGTGGAGATGAAAAACTGTTTTTT. Translation gives CASSGNRGGDEKLFF.

The rearrangement uses TRBV2 and TRBJ2-1; D perhaps matches TRBD1 (5 bases). Trimming removed 6 bases at V and 0 bases at J, with 9 bases between. CDR3 length: 14 residues. Germline V gene lookup returns CDR1 SNHLY and CDR2 FYNNEI. The CDR3 reads CASSLQASYNEQFF. CDR3 coding DNA: TGTGCCAGCAGCTTACAGGCCTCCTACAATGAGCAGTTCTTC.

The genes are TRBV20-1 and TRBJ2-2; 10 bases match TRBD2. Trimming cost V 6 bases and J 6 bases; bases outside gene matches: 10. Germline loops: CDR1 DFQATT, CDR2 SNEGSKA (reference sequence). The CDR3 length is 15 residues. CDR3 bases: TGCAGTGCCAGAACGGCCAGCGGGGGGGCCGGGGAGCTGTTTTTT. Amino acids: CSARTASGGAGELFF.

This clonotype has ten or more counts. This chain uses TRBV7-9 with TRBJ2-3; D gene unclear. This CDR3 spans 13 amino acids. CDR1 is SEHNR, CDR2 FQNEAQ, per germline (reference sequence). The V end lost 2 bases, the J end lost 3 bases, and 6 bases lay between the germline ends. The CDR3 DNA reads as TGTGCCAGCAGCTTACCGGCGACAGATACGCAGTATTTT. This gives the protein CASSLPATDTQYF.